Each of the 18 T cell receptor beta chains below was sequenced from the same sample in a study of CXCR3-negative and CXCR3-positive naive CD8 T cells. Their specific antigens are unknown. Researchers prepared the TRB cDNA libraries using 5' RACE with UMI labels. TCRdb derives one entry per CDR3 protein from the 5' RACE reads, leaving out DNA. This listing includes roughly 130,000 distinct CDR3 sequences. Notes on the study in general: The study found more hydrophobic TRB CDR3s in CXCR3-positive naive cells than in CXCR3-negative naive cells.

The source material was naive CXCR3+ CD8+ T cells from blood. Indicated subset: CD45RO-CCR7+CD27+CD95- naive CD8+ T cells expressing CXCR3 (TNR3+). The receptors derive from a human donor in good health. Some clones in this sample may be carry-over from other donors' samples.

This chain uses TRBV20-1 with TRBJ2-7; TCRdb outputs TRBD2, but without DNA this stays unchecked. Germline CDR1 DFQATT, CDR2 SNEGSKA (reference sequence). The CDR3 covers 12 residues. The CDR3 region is CSARDALYEQYF.

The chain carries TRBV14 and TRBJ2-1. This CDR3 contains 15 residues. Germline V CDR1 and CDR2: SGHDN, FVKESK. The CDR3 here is CASSQDGVFGSEQFF.

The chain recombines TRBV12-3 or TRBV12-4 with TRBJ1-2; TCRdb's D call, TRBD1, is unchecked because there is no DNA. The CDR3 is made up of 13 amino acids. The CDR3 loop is CASSFPPTGSYTF.

CDR3 sequence reads: CAISGAGTPRYEQYF. V and J are TRBV10-3 and TRBJ2-7; with no DNA, the TCRdb D assignment of TRBD1 cannot be verified. Germline-derived CDR1 and CDR2 are ENHRY and SYGVKD. This CDR3 region has 15 residues.

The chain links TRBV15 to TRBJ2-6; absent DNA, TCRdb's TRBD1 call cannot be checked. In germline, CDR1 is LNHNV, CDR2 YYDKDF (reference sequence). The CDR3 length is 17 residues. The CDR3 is CATSGRQDYSGANVLTF.

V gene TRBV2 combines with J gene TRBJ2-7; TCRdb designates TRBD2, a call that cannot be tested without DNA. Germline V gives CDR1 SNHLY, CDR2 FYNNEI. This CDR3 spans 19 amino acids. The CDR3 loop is CASSEAVGLAGGKGYEQYF.

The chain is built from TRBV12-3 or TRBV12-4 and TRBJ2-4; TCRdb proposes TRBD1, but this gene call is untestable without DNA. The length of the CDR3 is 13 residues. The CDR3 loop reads CASSLGIQGHQYF.

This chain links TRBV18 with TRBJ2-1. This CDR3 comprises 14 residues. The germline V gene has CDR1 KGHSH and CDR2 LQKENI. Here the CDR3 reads CASSPFEPTNEQFF.

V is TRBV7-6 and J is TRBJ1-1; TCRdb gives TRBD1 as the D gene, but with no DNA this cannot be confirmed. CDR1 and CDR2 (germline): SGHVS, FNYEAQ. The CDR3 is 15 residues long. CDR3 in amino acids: CASSPEDRMNTEAFF.

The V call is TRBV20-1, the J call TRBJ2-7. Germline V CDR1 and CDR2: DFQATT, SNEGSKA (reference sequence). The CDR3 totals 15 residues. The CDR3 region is CSARDLWASSYEQYF.

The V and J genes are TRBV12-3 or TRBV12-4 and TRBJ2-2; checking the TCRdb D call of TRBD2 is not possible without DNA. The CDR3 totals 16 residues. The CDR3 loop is CASSSGGEFLPGELFF.

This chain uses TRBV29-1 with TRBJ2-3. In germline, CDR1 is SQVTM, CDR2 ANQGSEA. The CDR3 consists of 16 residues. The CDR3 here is CSVVPMAAVSTDKQYF.

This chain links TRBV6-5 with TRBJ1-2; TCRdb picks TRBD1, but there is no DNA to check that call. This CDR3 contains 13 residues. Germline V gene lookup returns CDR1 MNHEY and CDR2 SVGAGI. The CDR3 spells CASSLGQGDGYTF.

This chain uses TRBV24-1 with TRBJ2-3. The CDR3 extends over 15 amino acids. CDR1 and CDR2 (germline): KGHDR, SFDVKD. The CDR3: CATSDSLGSTDTQYF.

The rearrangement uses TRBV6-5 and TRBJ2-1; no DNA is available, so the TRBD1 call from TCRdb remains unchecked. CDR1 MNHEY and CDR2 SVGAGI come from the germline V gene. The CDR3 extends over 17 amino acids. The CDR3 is CASSYSGSPSTYNEQFF.

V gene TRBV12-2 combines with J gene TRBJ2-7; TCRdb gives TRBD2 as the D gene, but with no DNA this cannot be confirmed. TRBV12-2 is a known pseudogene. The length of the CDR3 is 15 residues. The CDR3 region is CASRLVGSPLSEQYF.

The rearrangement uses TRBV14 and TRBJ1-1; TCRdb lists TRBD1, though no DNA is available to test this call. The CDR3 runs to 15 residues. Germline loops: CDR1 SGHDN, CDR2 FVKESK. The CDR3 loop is CASSQDLGGDTEAFF.

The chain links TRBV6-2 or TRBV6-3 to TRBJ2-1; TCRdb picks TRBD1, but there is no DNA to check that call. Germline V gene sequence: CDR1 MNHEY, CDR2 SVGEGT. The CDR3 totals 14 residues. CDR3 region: CASSVQGVYNEQFF.